This TCR beta chain was documented in a study of response to subunit inactivated influenza vaccine. Whole-study results and caveats: Seasonal influenza vaccination, on each occasion, was suggested by the authors to recruit few new T cells.

Trimming shortened V by 0 bases and J by 2 bases, and 11 bases separated the two germline ends. This CDR3 has 16 residues. Germline CDR1 WSHSY, CDR2 SAAADI. This clonotype was observed a handful of times. What it binds is unknown. TCRdb passed the RT-PCR reads through MiXCR, listing each CDR3 protein once. The repertoire consists of about 500,000 distinct CDR3 sequences, with about 17% occurring once and the leading ten covering less than 4%. The sequence was collected from a man between 50 and 69 years old who received an inactivated influenza vaccine. Specimen: CD4+ T cells sorted from PBMCs, collected 23 months after vaccination. The V and J genes are TRBV10-2 and TRBJ1-3; D ambiguous. The CDR3 loop reads CASSESKSGAGNTIYF. CDR3 in DNA: TGCGCCAGCAGTGAGTCGAAATCCGGAGCTGGAAACACCATATATTTT.